This is a list of T cell receptor beta chains from one sample in a study of pediatric ulcerative colitis. Only in-frame clones appear in the TCRdb table, and some are missing; sequencing was by immunoSEQ multiplex PCR. The sample has 17,000 or so clones; just under 75% are singletons. Sequencing used gut tissue. These TCRs come from a girl aged 5 to 17 with moderate ulcerative colitis. The conserved cysteine and the conserved F or W are not part of the CDR3 here. The order of the fields is J gene, V gene, CDR3 protein.

TRBJ1-2 | TRBV6-1 | ASSPETGLYGYT
TRBJ2-2 | TRBV12-5 | ASGQGGNTGELF
TRBJ2-7 | TRBV10-1 | ASSQDGVHEQY
TRBJ1-5 | TRBV30 | AWSVSANQPQH
TRBJ1-4 | TRBV5-1 | ASSLQGVTNEKLF
TRBJ2-3 | TRBV9 | ASSVLDRDVTDTQY
TRBJ1-5 | TRBV5-1 | ASSLTGQGQPQH
TRBJ1-2 | TRBV19 | ASRDRYSSYGYT
TRBJ2-3 | TRBV29-1 | SVEDRLRTSTDTQY
TRBJ2-3 | TRBV29-1 | SVVSGASTDTQY
TRBJ2-7 | TRBV7-2 | ASSLAYTGGRYEQY
TRBJ2-5 | TRBV2 | ASSEKWAGETQY
TRBJ2-1 | TRBV7-2 | ASSLEGFSYNEQF
TRBJ2-7 | TRBV5-1 | ASSFGQTEQY
TRBJ2-2 | TRBV10-1 | ASRRDRETGELF
TRBJ2-2 | TRBV11-3 | ASSRQPSRMGTGELF
TRBJ2-7 | TRBV29-1 | SVGGQSPYEQY
TRBJ2-1 | TRBV5-1 | ASRVTGSNEQF
TRBJ2-7 | TRBV29-1 | SVRRRDYEQY
TRBJ2-7 | TRBV25-1 | ASSESLGRVDEQY
TRBJ2-1 | TRBV10-3 | AIDNRGTYNEQF
TRBJ2-7 | TRBV10-2 | ASSESQPGVTGQY
TRBJ2-5 | TRBV4-1 | ASSQVGREETQY
TRBJ2-3 | TRBV29-1 | SVGAGGLGTQY
TRBJ1-3 | TRBV7-9 | ASSSTGVPGNTIY
TRBJ1-1 | TRBV6-1 | ASSSSVDTEAF
TRBJ2-1 | TRBV6-5 | ASSPGGTGFFEQF
TRBJ2-4 | TRBV19 | ASSGGRNRLAKNIQY
TRBJ1-1 | TRBV10-3 | AIRGTRPGQPNTEAF
TRBJ2-7 | TRBV18 | ASSPNRDSYEQY
TRBJ2-1 | TRBV15 | ATSVQGYEQF
TRBJ2-7 | TRBV30 | AWTEGLAGDEQY
TRBJ2-2 | TRBV11-2 | ASSLFRVAGELF
TRBJ2-7 | TRBV18 | ASSPVSGTQIYEQY
TRBJ1-2 | TRBV5-1 | ASSSSLGSNYGYT
TRBJ1-1 | TRBV4-1 | ASSPDRGHLEAF
TRBJ2-7 | TRBV9 | ASSVDPGPISYEQY
TRBJ2-7 | TRBV21-1 | ASSKDRESYEQY